The 24 T cell receptor beta chains below all came from one sample that was sequenced in a study of T cell repertoires in cytomegalovirus infection. TCRdb independently ran MiXCR on the reads; one entry per CDR3 protein. This table has 250,000 to 300,000 distinct CDR3 sequences, about 20% appearing once. No antigen is known for these receptors. The starting material was cultured PBMCs, obtained from culture after CMV antigen stimulation. The receptors were sampled from a human donor in good health (CMV status not recorded). Some clones in this sample may be carry-over from other donors' samples.

The rearrangement joins TRBV24-1 to TRBJ2-5; D not resolved. The ends were cut back, 3 bases at V and 3 bases at J, with 10 bases in the middle. CDR3 length: 14 residues. From germline, CDR1 is KGHDR and CDR2 SFDVKD. The CDR3 DNA is TGTGCCACCAGTGATCCCGGCGTGGAAGAGACCCAGTACTTC. Amino acid sequence: CATSDPGVEETQYF.

In its sample, this clonotype was seen once. One junction end does not reproduce the germline sequence, and a read error may be involved. CDR3 in DNA: TGTGCCAGCAGTACAGGGGCTAACTATGGCTACAACTTC. This translates into CASSTGANYGYNF. The gene calls are TRBV12-3 or TRBV12-4 and TRBJ1-2; 7 bases line up with TRBD1. This CDR3 spans 13 amino acids.

CDR3 DNA: TGTGCTAGTGCCCAACTAGTTCTTACTGGCACCGGGGAGCTGTTTTTT. Its protein is CASAQLVLTGTGELFF. This chain connects TRBV12-5 to TRBJ2-2; D may be TRBD2 (5 bases). CDR3 length: 16 residues. V lost 7 bases, J lost 4 bases, and 19 bases lay in between. Germline V gene data show CDR1 as LGHNT and CDR2 as FRNRAP.

At least ten counts were recorded for this clonotype. The chain is built from TRBV3-1 and TRBJ2-1; D tentatively reads TRBD1 or TRBD2 (7 bases each). The V gene lost 4 bases and the J gene lost 1 base, with 17 bases spanning the gap. This CDR3 is built from 17 residues. The V gene's germline CDR1 is LGHDT and CDR2 YNNKEL (reference sequence). In DNA form, the CDR3 reads TGTGCCAGCAGCCGGGCGGGGAGGGGGCGATCCTACAATGAGCAGTTCTTC. Amino acid sequence: CASSRAGRGRSYNEQFF.

In this sample, this clonotype turned up a few times. The chain carries TRBV19 and TRBJ1-1, with 7 bases matching TRBD1. V gave up 3 bases and J gave up 8 bases; unmatched junction bases: 3. The CDR3 sequence is 12 residues long. Germline lookup yields CDR1 LNHDA and CDR2 SQIVND (reference sequence). This CDR3 reads CASSMGTVEAFF. CDR3 DNA: TGTGCCAGTAGTATGGGGACAGTAGAAGCTTTCTTT.

In nucleotides, the CDR3 is TGTGCCAGCAGCTTGTTTTCGGGACCTGAGGACTACACCTTC. It encodes CASSLFSGPEDYTF. V and J are TRBV5-6 and TRBJ1-2; weak D call: TRBD1 (5 bases). Trimming cost V 1 base and J 10 bases, with 17 bases left between them. The germline gives CDR1 SGHDT, CDR2 YYEEEE. This CDR3 is built from 14 residues.

The sample holds many counts of this clonotype. The chain couples TRBV7-2 to TRBJ2-7; D possibly corresponds to TRBD2 (6 bases). Trimming pared 8 bases from V and 3 bases from J, leaving 11 bases between. Germline V gene lookup returns CDR1 SGHTA and CDR2 FQGNSA. The CDR3 totals 12 residues. CDR3 nucleotide sequence: TGTGCCAGCCAAAGGGACTTCTACGAGCAGTACTTC. Protein: CASQRDFYEQYF.

This sequence joins TRBV4-3 and TRBJ2-2; D is ambiguous. The CDR3 loop spans 13 amino acids. Germline CDR1 reads LGHNA; CDR2 reads YSLEER. V lost 0 bases to trimming and J lost 6 bases, with 5 bases between them. The DNA for the CDR3 is TGCGCCAGCAGCCAAGAACCTGCCGGGGAGCTGTTTTTT. It specifies CASSQEPAGELFF.

This clonotype showed up just a few times. The chain recombines TRBV7-7 with TRBJ2-5, with a possible D match to TRBD2 (6 bases). Germline CDR1 reads SSHAT; CDR2 reads FNYEAQ (reference sequence). The CDR3 extends over 15 amino acids. Trimming shortened V by 5 bases and J by 2 bases, and 15 bases separated the two germline ends. This chain's CDR3 is CASSPPGVGQETQYF. The CDR3 nucleotides are TGTGCCAGCAGCCCCCCGGGAGTTGGGCAAGAGACCCAGTACTTC.

The J gene is TRBJ2-2, the V gene TRBV29-1, with 8 bases fitting TRBD2. V lost 3 bases to trimming and J lost 5 bases; unmatched junction nucleotides: 8. The CDR3 sequence is 15 residues long. Looked up from germline, CDR1 is SQVTM and CDR2 is ANQGSEA. CDR3 residues: CSVEFREGGTGELFF. Written as DNA, the CDR3 is TGCAGCGTTGAGTTCCGGGAGGGTGGAACCGGGGAGCTGTTTTTT.

This clonotype was observed a few times. CDR3 protein: CASSPGTGGLGEQYV. The CDR3, as DNA: TGTGCCAGCTCACCCGGGACAGGGGGCCTCGGCGAGCAGTACGTC. The chain is built from TRBV18 and TRBJ2-7; TRBD1 agrees at 12 bases. The germline CDR1 and CDR2 sequences are KGHSH and LQKENI. The CDR3 sequence is 15 residues long. Losses at the gene ends were 3 bases for V and 6 bases for J; bases not matched to a gene: 6.

This clonotype was recorded many times. J is TRBJ1-1 and V is TRBV7-6; D is unclear. The CDR3 is made up of 14 amino acids. The germline gives CDR1 SGHVS, CDR2 FNYEAQ. Between the trimmed V and J ends, which lost 4 bases and 1 base, there was a span of 10 bases. As DNA, the CDR3 is TGTGCCAGCAGCTCTACAAGGGCGAACACTGAAGCTTTCTTT. Translating it yields CASSSTRANTEAFF. Combining the CDR3 with reference TRBV7-6 and TRBJ1-1 gives the whole variable domain GAGVSQSPRYKVTKRGQDVALRCDPISGHVSLYWYRQALGQGPEFLTYFNYEAQQDKSGLPNDRFSAERPEGSISTLTIQRTEQRDSAMYRCASSSTRANTEAFFGQGTRLTVV.

The chain is built from TRBV6-5 and TRBJ1-1, with a weak D call TRBD1 (6 bases). Trimming removed 2 bases from V and 8 bases from J, with 18 bases in between. This CDR3 contains 15 residues. CDR1 and CDR2 from the germline V gene are MNHEY and SVGAGI. DNA for the CDR3: TGTGCCAGCAGTTACATCGACAGGCCTGGGGTCGAAGCTTTCTTT. Translating gives CASSYIDRPGVEAFF.

This clonotype was detected ten times or more. The chain combines TRBV7-2 with TRBJ2-1; D is unclear. Trimming removed 5 bases at V and 1 base at J, with 12 bases between. The CDR3 sequence is 15 residues long. Germline V gives CDR1 SGHTA, CDR2 FQGNSA. CDR3 amino acids: CASSGRAQSYNEQFF. DNA of the CDR3: TGTGCCAGCAGCGGACGAGCGCAGTCCTACAATGAGCAGTTCTTC.

This clonotype was seen at least ten times. The chain carries TRBV6-5 and TRBJ1-1; D is perhaps TRBD1 (6 bases). The CDR3 consists of 15 residues. Trimming pared 2 bases from V and 3 bases from J, leaving 13 bases between. Germline loops: CDR1 MNHEY, CDR2 SVGAGI. The CDR3 DNA follows: TGTGCCAGCAGTTACACGAACAGGGTAGACACTGAAGCTTTCTTT. It specifies CASSYTNRVDTEAFF.

The rearrangement links TRBV7-3 to TRBJ2-1; D is possibly TRBD1 (6 bases). V lost 3 bases, J lost 9 bases, and 15 bases lay in between. CDR3 length: 14 amino acids. Germline CDR1 reads SGHTA; CDR2 reads FQGTGA. This chain's CDR3 is CASSFLGALGEQFF. CDR3 nucleotides: TGTGCCAGCAGCTTTTTGGGGGCCCTCGGTGAGCAGTTCTTC.

J is TRBJ2-5 and V is TRBV27, with 9 bases that match TRBD1. V shed 0 bases and J 1 base; nucleotides not matched to a gene: 9. CDR3 length: 18 residues. Per germline, CDR1 MNHEY and CDR2 SMNVEV (reference sequence). The CDR3 DNA is TGTGCCAGCAGTTTATCCCTCGGGGACAGGGTGACCCAAGAGACCCAGTACTTC. Its translation: CASSLSLGDRVTQETQYF.

The chain recombines TRBV20-1 with TRBJ2-3; no reliable D call. This CDR3 is 15 amino acids long. With 0 bases removed from V and 2 bases from J, the gap between germline ends came to 12 bases. Looked up from germline, CDR1 is DFQATT and CDR2 is SNEGSKA (reference sequence). CDR3: CSARDQAYPTDTQYF. CDR3 coding DNA: TGCAGTGCTAGAGATCAGGCCTACCCCACAGATACGCAGTATTTT.

This clonotype came up a few times. The chain carries TRBV18 and TRBJ1-1, with a tentative D call TRBD1 (5 bases). This CDR3 has 16 residues. Trimming cost V 3 bases and J 4 bases, with 18 bases left between them. Germline CDR1 KGHSH, CDR2 LQKENI. CDR3 in amino acids: CASSPELSGGSTEAFF. The CDR3 coding sequence is TGTGCCAGCTCACCCGAATTGTCGGGGGGAAGCACTGAAGCTTTCTTT. Full variable domain (outside the CDR3, taken from reference TRBV18 and TRBJ1-1): NAGVMQNPRHLVRRRGQEARLRCSPMKGHSHVYWYRQLPEEGLKFMVYLQKENIIDESGMPKERFSAEFPKEGPSILRIQQVVRGDSAAYFCASSPELSGGSTEAFFGQGTRLTVV.

The chain uses TRBV7-6 and TRBJ2-2; TRBD1 might be the D (5 bases). Trimming removed 5 bases from V and 1 base from J, with 14 bases in between. The CDR3 runs to 16 residues. CDR1 is SGHVS, CDR2 FNYEAQ, per germline. The DNA for the CDR3 is TGTGCCAGCAGCCCGAACCACGGACAGAACACCGGGGAGCTGTTTTTT. It specifies CASSPNHGQNTGELFF.

This clonotype was counted many times. The rearrangement uses TRBV7-2 and TRBJ2-7, with 8 positions matching TRBD2. CDR3 length: 15 amino acids. With 3 bases clipped from V and 2 bases from J, the junction kept 6 bases outside the gene matches. Germline values: CDR1 SGHTA, CDR2 FQGNSA. The CDR3 DNA reads TGTGCCAGCAGCTTCGGGACTAGGGCCACCTACGAGCAGTACTTC. Translated, it gives CASSFGTRATYEQYF.

On this clonotype itself: A junction end diverges from the germline sequence, so it may reflect a read error. The J gene is TRBJ1-2, the V gene TRBV6-2 or TRBV6-3, with D possibly matching TRBD1 (6 bases). Germline V gene lookup returns CDR1 MNHEY and CDR2 SVGEGT. The CDR3 covers 12 residues. The CDR3 loop reads CASSGLFGGFTF. CDR3 nucleotides: TGTGCCAGCAGTGGACTTTTCGGGGGCTTCACCTTC.

CDR3 amino acids: CASNPGDQEQEGTDTQYF. CDR3 nucleotides: TGTGCCAGCAACCCTGGGGATCAGGAACAGGAGGGCACAGATACGCAGTATTTT. This sequence joins TRBV27 and TRBJ2-3; either TRBD1 or TRBD2 may supply D (5 bases each). The CDR3 contains 18 residues. Trimming took off 7 bases at V and 1 base at J, with 24 bases between the two ends. From germline, CDR1 is MNHEY and CDR2 SMNVEV (reference sequence).

This clonotype has only a few counts. The rearrangement links TRBV11-2 to TRBJ1-5; 8 nucleotides line up with TRBD1. Unmatched junction bases numbered 7, after V lost 4 bases and J lost 2 bases. The CDR3 covers 16 residues. Looked up from germline, CDR1 is SGHAT and CDR2 is FQNNGV. CDR3 region: CASSSSGTGGNQPQHF. The CDR3 DNA reads as TGTGCCAGCAGCTCGTCCGGGACAGGTGGCAATCAGCCCCAGCATTTT.